Listed below are T cell receptor beta chains from one sample, sequenced in a study of shared clonotypes between healthy human individuals. Sequencing was performed with immunoSEQ multiplex PCR; in TCRdb, only in-frame clones are kept and a portion is missing. The table has 780,000 or so clones, 55% to 80% seen once; the top ten hold approximately 1.8%. The sequenced material came from memory CD4+ T cells sorted from blood. These receptors came from a woman between 25 and 40 years old in good health. Each CDR3 is given with its conserved first and last residue. The D gene is left open where the match is weak. Size values are once, few and many counts, or a class for expanded clones, and some rows have none.

size: NA; J: TRBJ1-4; V: TRBV5-5; D: TRBD1; DNA: TGTGCCAGCAGCCCGGTAGGGACAGGCCGGGAAAAACTGTTTTTT; CDR3: CASSPVGTGREKLFF
size: many; J: TRBJ2-7; V: TRBV25-1; D: NA; DNA: TGTGCCAGCAGTAGTGGACAGCTACCCCCCAACGAGCAGTACTTC; CDR3: CASSSGQLPPNEQYF
size: NA; J: TRBJ1-5; V: TRBV18; D: TRBD1; DNA: TGTGCCAGCTCATTGGGACAGGGAAGTTTTGAGCCCCAGCATTTT; CDR3: CASSLGQGSFEPQHF
size: NA; J: TRBJ2-3; V: TRBV7-9; D: NA; DNA: TGTGCCAGCAGCCCCGACCCTATAGGGCGCACAGATACGCAGTATTTT; CDR3: CASSPDPIGRTDTQYF
size: NA; J: TRBJ2-1; V: TRBV2; D: NA; DNA: TGTGCCAGCAGGATCAATGAGCAGTTCTTC; CDR3: CASRINEQFF
size: NA; J: TRBJ2-1; V: TRBV5-4; D: TRBD2; DNA: TGTGCCAGCAGCCACTTACTAGCGGGAGGGCGAGAGCAGTTCTTC; CDR3: CASSHLLAGGREQFF
size: NA; J: TRBJ1-1; V: TRBV2; D: TRBD1; DNA: TGTGCCAGGACTGGGACAGTAAAATTGAACACTGAAGCTTTCTTT; CDR3: CARTGTVKLNTEAFF
size: NA; J: TRBJ2-3; V: TRBV28; D: TRBD2; DNA: TGTGCCAGCAGTTTCCCTGGACTAGCGGTCACAGATACGCAGTATTTT; CDR3: CASSFPGLAVTDTQYF
size: NA; J: TRBJ2-4; V: TRBV19; D: NA; DNA: TGTGCCAGTAGTAGCAGTCTAGCCAAAAACATTCAGTACTTC; CDR3: CASSSSLAKNIQYF
size: many; J: TRBJ2-1; V: TRBV6-5; D: TRBD2; DNA: TGTGCCAGCAGTTCCCGACTAGCGGGAGTCTACAATGAGCAGTTCTTC; CDR3: CASSSRLAGVYNEQFF
size: NA; J: TRBJ1-5; V: TRBV10-3; D: TRBD1; DNA: TGTGCCATCAGTGACAAACAGGGGGCCTATCAGCCCCAGCATTTT; CDR3: CAISDKQGAYQPQHF
size: many; J: TRBJ1-2; V: TRBV29-1; D: NA; DNA: TGCAGCGTTGAAAAGGGGGACGCATCCGACCCGGGCTACACCTTC; CDR3: CSVEKGDASDPGYTF
size: NA; J: TRBJ2-7; V: TRBV18; D: NA; DNA: TGTGCCAGCTCACCAGGGCAGGGTGGAGGCGAGCAGTACTTC; CDR3: CASSPGQGGGEQYF
size: NA; J: TRBJ2-2; V: TRBV7-3; D: NA; DNA: TGTGCCAGCAGCTTAACCCCATCAGGGGTGTACACCGGGGAGCTGTTTTTT; CDR3: CASSLTPSGVYTGELFF
size: NA; J: TRBJ1-1; V: TRBV5-6; D: NA; DNA: TGTGCCAGCAGCTTGGCCCGGAGGGTGGGCACTGAAGCTTTCTTT; CDR3: CASSLARRVGTEAFF
size: NA; J: TRBJ2-6; V: TRBV2; D: NA; DNA: TGTGCCAGCAGTGTTTCTAGGGGGTCTGGGGCCAACGTCCTGACTTTC; CDR3: CASSVSRGSGANVLTF
size: NA; J: TRBJ2-7; V: TRBV4-1; D: NA; DNA: TGCGCCAGCAGCCAAGCTAGAGTTGAGTCCATCAGGGGAAACGAGCAGTACTTC; CDR3: CASSQARVESIRGNEQYF
size: NA; J: TRBJ2-1; V: TRBV28; D: TRBD2; DNA: TGTGCCAGCCTCTCTGCGGGAGCCAATTCCGGGCAGTTCTTC; CDR3: CASLSAGANSGQFF
size: NA; J: TRBJ2-2; V: TRBV15; D: NA; DNA: TGTGCCACCAGCAGAGGAGGGGGGGACACCGGGGAGCTGTTTTTT; CDR3: CATSRGGGDTGELFF
size: once; J: TRBJ2-3; V: TRBV11-2; D: NA; DNA: TGTGCCAGCAGCTCCTTCTCCGTCAGGTCCACAGATACGCAGTATTTT; CDR3: CASSSFSVRSTDTQYF
size: NA; J: TRBJ2-7; V: TRBV2; D: NA; DNA: TGTGCCAGCATCCCACGGGGGGCGCGGTACGAGCAGTACTTC; CDR3: CASIPRGARYEQYF
size: NA; J: TRBJ2-2; V: TRBV9; D: NA; DNA: TGTGCCAGCAGCGTTCAGGGATCGAACACCGGGGAGCTGTTTTTT; CDR3: CASSVQGSNTGELFF
size: few; J: TRBJ1-1; V: TRBV7-8; D: NA; DNA: TGTGCCAGCAGCTTAGCAAGGGAGAGGACTGAAGCTTTCTTT; CDR3: CASSLARERTEAFF
size: NA; J: TRBJ2-7; V: TRBV5-4; D: TRBD2; DNA: TGTGCCAGCAGCTCCTTGACTAGCGGGAGAAACGAGCAGTACTTC; CDR3: CASSSLTSGRNEQYF
size: NA; J: TRBJ2-2; V: TRBV7-3; D: NA; DNA: TGTGCCAGCAGCACCCAGCAGGGCACCGGGGAGCTGTTTTTT; CDR3: CASSTQQGTGELFF
size: NA; J: TRBJ2-1; V: TRBV18; D: NA; DNA: TGTGCCAGCTCACGCCTCGGAGGGGCCTACAATGAGCAGTTCTTC; CDR3: CASSRLGGAYNEQFF
size: NA; J: TRBJ2-1; V: TRBV27; D: NA; DNA: TGTGCCAGCAGTTTGGGGGTCGGGTCCTACAATGAGCAGTTCTTC; CDR3: CASSLGVGSYNEQFF
size: NA; J: TRBJ2-3; V: TRBV5-1; D: TRBD2; DNA: TGCGCCAGCAGCTTGGGGGTAGCGGGAGGGCCCACAGATACGCAGTATTTT; CDR3: CASSLGVAGGPTDTQYF
size: NA; J: TRBJ2-3; V: TRBV30; D: TRBD2; DNA: TGTGCCTGCCCCCGGACTAGCGGATTGGATACGCAGTATTTT; CDR3: CACPRTSGLDTQYF
size: NA; J: TRBJ2-1; V: TRBV6-6; D: NA; DNA: TGTGCCAGCAGACCCGGACTGGGAATAACCTACAATGAGCAGTTCTTC; CDR3: CASRPGLGITYNEQFF
size: NA; J: TRBJ1-3; V: TRBV19; D: NA; DNA: TGTGCCAGTAGTATCCGCGGCTTGGGAGGGACTGGAAACACCATATATTTT; CDR3: CASSIRGLGGTGNTIYF
size: NA; J: TRBJ2-1; V: TRBV30; D: TRBD1; DNA: TGTGCCTGGAGCCGGACCGGGACAGGGTTAGGCAATGAGCAGTTCTTC; CDR3: CAWSRTGTGLGNEQFF
size: NA; J: TRBJ2-1; V: TRBV11-2; D: TRBD2; DNA: TGTGCCAGCAGCTTAGAACTAGCGGGAGCCTACAATGAGCAGTTCTTC; CDR3: CASSLELAGAYNEQFF
size: NA; J: TRBJ2-7; V: TRBV7-9; D: NA; DNA: TGTGCCAGCAGCTTTAACCACTACGAGCAGTACTTC; CDR3: CASSFNHYEQYF
size: many; J: TRBJ1-2; V: TRBV27; D: NA; DNA: TGTGCCAGCACGTCACCCGACGTTGGGTGGGGCTACACCTTC; CDR3: CASTSPDVGWGYTF
size: NA; J: TRBJ2-7; V: TRBV6-1; D: NA; DNA: TGTGCCAGCAGTTCCAGGGATACTAGCTCCTACGAGCAGTACTTC; CDR3: CASSSRDTSSYEQYF